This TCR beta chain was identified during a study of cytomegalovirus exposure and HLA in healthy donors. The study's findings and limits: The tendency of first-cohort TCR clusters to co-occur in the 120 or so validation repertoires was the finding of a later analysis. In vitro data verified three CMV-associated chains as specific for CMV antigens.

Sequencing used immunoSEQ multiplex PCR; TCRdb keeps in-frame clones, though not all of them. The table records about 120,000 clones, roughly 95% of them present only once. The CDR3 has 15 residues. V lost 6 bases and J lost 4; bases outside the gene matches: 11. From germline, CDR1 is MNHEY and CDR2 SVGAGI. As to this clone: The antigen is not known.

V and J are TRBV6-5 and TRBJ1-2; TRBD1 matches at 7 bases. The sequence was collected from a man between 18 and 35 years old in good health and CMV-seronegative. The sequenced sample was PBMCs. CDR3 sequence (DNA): TGTGCCAGCAGGGGGACAGAGAATCCTCTCTATGGCTACACCTTC. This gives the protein CASRGTENPLYGYTF.